This T cell receptor (beta chain) was recorded in a study of control samples from healthy donors and cancer patients. TCRdb's table, derived via immunoSEQ multiplex PCR, lists solely in-frame clones and lacks some. Of roughly 90,000 clones in the sample, roughly 91% are singletons; the top ten hold about 10%. This receptor was obtained from a woman between 45 and 65 years old with colorectal cancer. The sequencing sample was made of PBMCs.

CDR3 DNA sequence: TGTGCCAGTAGTATAGACGCGTCTCCGGTGAACACTGAAGCTTTCTTT. Its protein product is CASSIDASPVNTEAFF. V and J are TRBV19 and TRBJ1-1; D uncertain. The CDR3 consists of 16 residues. Germline V gene data show CDR1 as LNHDA and CDR2 as SQIVND (reference sequence). Trimming took 0 bases from V and 0 from J, leaving 11 bases between them.